This passage covers 2 T cell receptor beta chains from one sample sequenced in a study of tumor-infiltrating lymphocytes in primary liver carcinoma. It was from roughly 20-30 mg of unsorted bulk tissue that RNA and DNA were co-extracted. TCR beta cDNA came from about 470 ng total RNA, primed with a constant-region primer. What produced the TCR beta libraries was three nested multiplex PCR rounds using slightly modified ARM-PCR. Two initial PCR rounds of about 10 cycles each paired TRBV1-TRBV30 forward primers with a C-beta reverse primer. TCRdb fed the multiplex PCR reads into MiXCR, producing one record per CDR3 protein. The repertoire holds about 35,000 distinct CDR3 sequences, approximately 73% seen once, with roughly 15% in the top ten. Sequencing input: liver tumor tissue from sampling region 4. Subset noted: tumor region T4, right-lateral pole. These receptor sequences come from a man aged 35-49 years with primary liver carcinoma and hepatitis B virus infection.

Notes on this clonotype: One junction end disagrees with the germline gene, perhaps due to a read error. J is TRBJ2-1 and V is TRBV28, with unresolved D. Germline V gives CDR1 MDHEN, CDR2 SYDVKM. The CDR3 length is 14 residues. CDR3 sequence: CASSFTREYSEQFF. The CDR3 nucleotides read TGTGCCAGCAGTTTTACGAGAGAGTACAGTGAGCAGTTCTTC.

This clonotype was seen more than once but under ten times. The junction departs from germline at one end; a sequencing error may be responsible. The chain combines TRBV20-1 with TRBJ2-1; D is unclear. Germline loops: CDR1 DFQATT, CDR2 SNEGSKA (reference sequence). CDR3 length: 15 amino acids. The CDR3 DNA reads as TGCAGTGCCAGAGACCTAGGATCCGCCTACAATGGGCAGTTCTTC. Protein: CSARDLGSAYNGQFF.